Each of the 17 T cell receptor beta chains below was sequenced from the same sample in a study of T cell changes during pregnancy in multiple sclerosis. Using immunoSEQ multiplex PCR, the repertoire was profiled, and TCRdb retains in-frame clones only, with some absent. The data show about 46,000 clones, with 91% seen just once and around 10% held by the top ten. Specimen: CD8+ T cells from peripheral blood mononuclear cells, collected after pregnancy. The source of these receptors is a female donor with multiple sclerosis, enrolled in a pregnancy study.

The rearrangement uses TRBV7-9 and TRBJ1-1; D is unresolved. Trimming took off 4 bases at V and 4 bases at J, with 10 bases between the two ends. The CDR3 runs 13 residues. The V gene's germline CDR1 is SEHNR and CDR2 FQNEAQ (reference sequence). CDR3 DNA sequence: TGTGCCAGCAGCTCCAAGGAGGCCACTGAAGCTTTCTTT. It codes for CASSSKEATEAFF.

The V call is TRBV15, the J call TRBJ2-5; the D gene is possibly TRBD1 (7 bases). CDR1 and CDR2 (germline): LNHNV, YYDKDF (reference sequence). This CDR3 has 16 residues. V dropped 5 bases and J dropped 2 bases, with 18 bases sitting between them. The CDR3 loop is CATSWEDRPEQETQYF. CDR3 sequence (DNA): TGTGCCACCAGCTGGGAGGACAGGCCTGAACAAGAGACCCAGTACTTC.

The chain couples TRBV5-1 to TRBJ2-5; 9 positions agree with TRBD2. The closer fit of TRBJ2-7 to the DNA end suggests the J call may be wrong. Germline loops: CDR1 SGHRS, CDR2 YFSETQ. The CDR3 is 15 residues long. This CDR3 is CASSLDASGTYEQYF. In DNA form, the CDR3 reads TGCGCCAGCAGCTTGGATGCTAGCGGGACCTACGAGCAGTACTTC.

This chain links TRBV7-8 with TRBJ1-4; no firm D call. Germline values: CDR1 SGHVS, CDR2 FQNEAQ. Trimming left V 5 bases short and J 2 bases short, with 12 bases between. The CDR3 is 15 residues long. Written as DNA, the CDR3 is TGTGCCAGCAGCCCAGCGTCTGGGACTAATGAAAAACTGTTTTTT. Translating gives CASSPASGTNEKLFF.

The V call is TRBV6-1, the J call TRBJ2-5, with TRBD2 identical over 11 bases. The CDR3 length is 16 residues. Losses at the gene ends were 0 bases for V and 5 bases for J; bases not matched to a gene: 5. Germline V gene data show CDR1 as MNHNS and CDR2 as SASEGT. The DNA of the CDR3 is TGTGCCAGCAGTGAAGCGCTAGCGGGAGGTGGGGAGACCCAGTACTTC. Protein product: CASSEALAGGGETQYF.

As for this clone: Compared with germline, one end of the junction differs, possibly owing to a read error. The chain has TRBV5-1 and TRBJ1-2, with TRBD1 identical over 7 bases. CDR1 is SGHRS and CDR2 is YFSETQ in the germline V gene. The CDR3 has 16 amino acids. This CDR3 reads CASSFRDSMYNYGYTF. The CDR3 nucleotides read TGCGCCAGCAGCTTCCGGGACAGTATGTATAACTATGGGTACACCTTC.

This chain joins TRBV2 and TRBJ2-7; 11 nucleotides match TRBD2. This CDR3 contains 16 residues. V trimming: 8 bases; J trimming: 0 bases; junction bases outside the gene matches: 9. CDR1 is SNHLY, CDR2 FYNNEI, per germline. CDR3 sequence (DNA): TGTGCCAGCCTTGGTCTAGCGGGAGGTAGCTCCTACGAGCAGTACTTC. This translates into CASLGLAGGSSYEQYF.

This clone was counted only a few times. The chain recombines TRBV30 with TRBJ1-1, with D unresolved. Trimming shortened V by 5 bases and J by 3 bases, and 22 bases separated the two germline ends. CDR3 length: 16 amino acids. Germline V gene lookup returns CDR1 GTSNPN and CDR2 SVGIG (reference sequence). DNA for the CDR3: TGTGCCTGGCATGTCCTTAGGGTGAGGGCACACACTGAAGCTTTCTTT. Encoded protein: CAWHVLRVRAHTEAFF.

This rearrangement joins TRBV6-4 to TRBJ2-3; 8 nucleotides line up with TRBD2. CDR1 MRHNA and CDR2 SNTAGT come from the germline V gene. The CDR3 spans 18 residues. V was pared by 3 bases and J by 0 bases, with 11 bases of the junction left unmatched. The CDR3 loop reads CASSDPRSGSPSTDTQYF. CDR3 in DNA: TGTGCCAGCAGTGATCCGAGGAGCGGGAGCCCTAGCACAGATACGCAGTATTTT.

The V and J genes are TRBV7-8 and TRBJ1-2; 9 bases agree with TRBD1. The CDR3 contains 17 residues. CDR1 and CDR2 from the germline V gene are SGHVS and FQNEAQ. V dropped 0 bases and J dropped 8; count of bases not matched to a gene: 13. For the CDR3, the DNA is TGTGCCAGCAGCTTAGCGGGACAGGGAGATATCCGGGAGGGCTACACCTTC. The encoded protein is CASSLAGQGDIREGYTF.

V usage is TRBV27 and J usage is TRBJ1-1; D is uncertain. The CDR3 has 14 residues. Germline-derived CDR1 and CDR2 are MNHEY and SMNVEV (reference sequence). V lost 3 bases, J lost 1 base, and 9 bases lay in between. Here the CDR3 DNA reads TGTGCCAGCAGTTTCGTTCCGGGGAACACTGAAGCTTTCTTT. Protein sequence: CASSFVPGNTEAFF.

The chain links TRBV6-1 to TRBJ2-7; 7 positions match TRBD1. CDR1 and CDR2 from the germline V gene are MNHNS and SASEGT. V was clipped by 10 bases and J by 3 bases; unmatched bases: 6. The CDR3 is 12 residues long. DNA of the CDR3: TGTGCCACCACAGGACAGGTCTACGAGCAGTACTTC. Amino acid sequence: CATTGQVYEQYF.

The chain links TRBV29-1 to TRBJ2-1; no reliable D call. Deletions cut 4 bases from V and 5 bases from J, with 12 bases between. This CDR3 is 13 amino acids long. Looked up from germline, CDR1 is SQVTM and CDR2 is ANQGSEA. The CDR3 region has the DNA TGCAGCGTTGTTGAGCCCAGGAACAATGAGCAGTTCTTC. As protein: CSVVEPRNNEQFF.

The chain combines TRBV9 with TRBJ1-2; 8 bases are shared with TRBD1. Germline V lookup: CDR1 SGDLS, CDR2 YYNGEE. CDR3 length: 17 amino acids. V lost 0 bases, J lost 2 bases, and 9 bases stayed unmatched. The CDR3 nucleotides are TGTGCCAGCAGCGTAGCCGTGACAGGGGCTCCGAACTATGGCTACACCTTC. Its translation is CASSVAVTGAPNYGYTF.

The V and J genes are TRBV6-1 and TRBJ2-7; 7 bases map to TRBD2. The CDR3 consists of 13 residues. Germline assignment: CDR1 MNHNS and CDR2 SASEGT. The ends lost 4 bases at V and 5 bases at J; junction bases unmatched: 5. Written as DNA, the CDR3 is TGTGCCAGCAGTGCGGGAGGAACCGACGAGCAGTACTTC. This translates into CASSAGGTDEQYF.

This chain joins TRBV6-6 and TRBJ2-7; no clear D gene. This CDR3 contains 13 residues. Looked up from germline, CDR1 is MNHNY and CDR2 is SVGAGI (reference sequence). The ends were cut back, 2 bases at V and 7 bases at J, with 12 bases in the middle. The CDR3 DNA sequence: TGTGCCAGCAGTTACGTGAGGCCCGGGGAGCAGTACTTC. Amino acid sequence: CASSYVRPGEQYF.

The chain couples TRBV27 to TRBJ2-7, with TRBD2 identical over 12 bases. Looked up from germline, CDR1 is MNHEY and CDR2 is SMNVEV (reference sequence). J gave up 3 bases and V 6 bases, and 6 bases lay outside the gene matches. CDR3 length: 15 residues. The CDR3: CASSRTSGILYEQYF. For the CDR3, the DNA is TGTGCCAGCAGCAGGACTAGCGGGATTCTCTACGAGCAGTACTTC.